The clone carrying this T cell receptor beta chain was counted only a few times. Its antigen remains unknown. These data come from a study of identical twins. Every one of the donors was a healthy Caucasian. Trimming left V 3 bases short and J 0 bases short, with 11 bases between. Germline values: CDR1 SGHKS, CDR2 YYEKEE (reference sequence). The CDR3 length is 15 residues. Study observations and caveats: Out-of-frame alpha sequences shared by twins were enriched for low generation probability. Memory repertoires showed no such pattern, whereas abundant cord blood beta clonotypes carried fewer insertions. Conclusions were based on cross-sectional statistical analysis, without following the same donors.

TCRdb fed the 5' RACE reads into MiXCR, producing one record per CDR3 protein. This repertoire shows 200,000 to 250,000 distinct CDR3 sequences, 10% to 15% found once; its top ten account for about 4.1%. These records were also assigned to another study, of yellow fever vaccine responses in identical twins.

The origin of this receptor is a woman under 30 in good health. This rearrangement joins TRBV5-5 to TRBJ2-3, with D perhaps matching TRBD2 (5 bases). The sequencing input was memory (CD45RO+) T cells sorted from blood. CDR3 DNA: TGTGCCAGCAGCTCGCTGGACTCTAGCACAGATACGCAGTATTTT. It encodes CASSSLDSSTDTQYF.